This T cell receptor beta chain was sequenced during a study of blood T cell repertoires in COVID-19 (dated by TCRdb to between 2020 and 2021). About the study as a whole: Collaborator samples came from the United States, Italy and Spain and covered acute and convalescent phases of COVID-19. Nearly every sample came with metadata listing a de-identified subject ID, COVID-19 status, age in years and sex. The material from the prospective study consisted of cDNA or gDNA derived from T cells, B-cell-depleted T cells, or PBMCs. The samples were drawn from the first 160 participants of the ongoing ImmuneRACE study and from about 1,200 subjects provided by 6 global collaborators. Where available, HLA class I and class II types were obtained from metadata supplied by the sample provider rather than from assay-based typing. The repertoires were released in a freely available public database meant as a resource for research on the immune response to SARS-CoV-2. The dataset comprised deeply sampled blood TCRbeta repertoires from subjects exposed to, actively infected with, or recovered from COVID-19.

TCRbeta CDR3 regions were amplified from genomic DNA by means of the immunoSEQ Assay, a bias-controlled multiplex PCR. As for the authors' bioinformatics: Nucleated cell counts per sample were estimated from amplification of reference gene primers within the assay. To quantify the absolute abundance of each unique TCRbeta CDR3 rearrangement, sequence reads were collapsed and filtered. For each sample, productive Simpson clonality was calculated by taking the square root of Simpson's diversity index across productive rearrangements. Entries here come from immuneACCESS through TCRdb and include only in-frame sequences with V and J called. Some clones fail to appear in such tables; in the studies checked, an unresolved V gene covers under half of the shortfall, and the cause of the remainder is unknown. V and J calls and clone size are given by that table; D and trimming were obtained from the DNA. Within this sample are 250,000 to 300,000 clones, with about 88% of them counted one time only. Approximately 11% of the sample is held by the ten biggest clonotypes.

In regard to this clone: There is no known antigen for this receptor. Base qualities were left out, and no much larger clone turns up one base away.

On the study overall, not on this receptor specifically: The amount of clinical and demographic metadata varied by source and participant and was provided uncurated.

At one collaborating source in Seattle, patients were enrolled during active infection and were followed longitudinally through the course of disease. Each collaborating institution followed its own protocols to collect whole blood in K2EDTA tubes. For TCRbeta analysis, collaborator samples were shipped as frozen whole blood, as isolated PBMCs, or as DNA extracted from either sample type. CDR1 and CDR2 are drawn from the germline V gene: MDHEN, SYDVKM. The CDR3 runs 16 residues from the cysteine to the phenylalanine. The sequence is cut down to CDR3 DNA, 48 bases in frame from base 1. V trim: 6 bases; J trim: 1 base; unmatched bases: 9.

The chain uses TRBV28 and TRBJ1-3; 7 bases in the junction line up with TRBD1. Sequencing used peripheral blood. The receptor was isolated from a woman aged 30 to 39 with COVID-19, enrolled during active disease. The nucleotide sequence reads TGTGCCAGCAGGTCCGGGACAGTCATTTCTGGAAACACCATATATTTT. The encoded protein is CASRSGTVISGNTIYF.